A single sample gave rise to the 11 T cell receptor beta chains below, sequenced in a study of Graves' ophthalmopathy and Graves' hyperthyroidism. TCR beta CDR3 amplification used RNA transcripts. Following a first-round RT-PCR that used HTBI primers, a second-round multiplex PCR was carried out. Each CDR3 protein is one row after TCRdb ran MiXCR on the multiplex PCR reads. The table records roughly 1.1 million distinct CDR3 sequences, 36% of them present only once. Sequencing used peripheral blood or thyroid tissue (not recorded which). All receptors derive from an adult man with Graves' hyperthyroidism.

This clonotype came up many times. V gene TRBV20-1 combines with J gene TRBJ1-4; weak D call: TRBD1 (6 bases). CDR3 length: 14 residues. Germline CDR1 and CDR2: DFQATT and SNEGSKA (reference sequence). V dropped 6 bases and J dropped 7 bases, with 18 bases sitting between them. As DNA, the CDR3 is TGCAGTGCCGAACCCCAGGGGCACGGTGAAAAACTGTTTTTT. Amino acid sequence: CSAEPQGHGEKLFF.

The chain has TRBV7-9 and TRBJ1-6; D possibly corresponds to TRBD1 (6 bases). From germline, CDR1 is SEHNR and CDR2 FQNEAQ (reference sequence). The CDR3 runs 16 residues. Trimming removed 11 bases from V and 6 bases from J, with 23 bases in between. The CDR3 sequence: CAWSPAPGAGNSPLHF. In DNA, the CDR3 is TGTGCCTGGAGCCCGGCCCCAGGGGCCGGTAATTCACCCCTCCACTTT.

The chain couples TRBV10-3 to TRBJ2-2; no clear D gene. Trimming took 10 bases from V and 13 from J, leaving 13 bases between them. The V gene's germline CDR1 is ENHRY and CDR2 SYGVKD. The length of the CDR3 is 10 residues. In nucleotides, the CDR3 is TGTGCCAGCAGCTTACGGGTGCTGTTTTTT. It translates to CASSLRVLFF.

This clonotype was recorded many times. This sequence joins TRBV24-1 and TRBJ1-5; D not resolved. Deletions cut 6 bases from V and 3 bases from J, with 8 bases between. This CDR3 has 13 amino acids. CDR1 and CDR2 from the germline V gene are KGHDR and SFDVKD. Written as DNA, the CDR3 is TGTGCCACCAGTTCGAGGTTCAATCAGCCCCAGCATTTT. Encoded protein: CATSSRFNQPQHF.

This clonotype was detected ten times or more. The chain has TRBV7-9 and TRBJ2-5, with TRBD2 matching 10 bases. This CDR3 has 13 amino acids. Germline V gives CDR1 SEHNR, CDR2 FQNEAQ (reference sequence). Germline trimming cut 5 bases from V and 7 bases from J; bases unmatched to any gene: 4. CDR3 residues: CASSPRLAGTQYF. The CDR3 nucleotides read TGTGCCAGCAGCCCCCGACTAGCGGGGACCCAGTACTTC.

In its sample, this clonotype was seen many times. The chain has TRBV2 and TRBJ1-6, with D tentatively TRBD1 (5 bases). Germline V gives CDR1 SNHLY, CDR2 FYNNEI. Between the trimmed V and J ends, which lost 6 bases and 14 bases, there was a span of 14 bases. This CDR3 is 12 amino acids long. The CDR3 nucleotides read TGTGCCAGCAGGGACAACCGAATCACCCTCCACTTT. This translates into CASRDNRITLHF.

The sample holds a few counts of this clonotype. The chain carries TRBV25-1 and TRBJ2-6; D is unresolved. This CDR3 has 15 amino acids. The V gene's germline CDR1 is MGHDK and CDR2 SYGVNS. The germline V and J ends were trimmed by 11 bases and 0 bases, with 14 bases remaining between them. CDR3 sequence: CAWSGSDSGANVLTF. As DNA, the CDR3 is TGTGCCTGGAGTGGGTCCGACTCTGGGGCCAACGTCCTGACTTTC.

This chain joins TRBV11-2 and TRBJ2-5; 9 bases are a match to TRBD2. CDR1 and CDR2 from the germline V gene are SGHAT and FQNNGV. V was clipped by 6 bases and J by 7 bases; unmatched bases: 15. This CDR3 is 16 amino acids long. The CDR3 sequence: CASSPGTSSQRGTQYF. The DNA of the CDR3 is TGTGCCAGCAGTCCCGGGACTAGCTCCCAGAGGGGGACCCAGTACTTC.

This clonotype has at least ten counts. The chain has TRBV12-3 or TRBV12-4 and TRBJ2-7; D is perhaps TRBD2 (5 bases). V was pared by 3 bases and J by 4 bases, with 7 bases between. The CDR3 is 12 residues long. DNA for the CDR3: TGTGCCAGCAGTTTTCCGGGGTACGAGCAGTACTTC. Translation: CASSFPGYEQYF.

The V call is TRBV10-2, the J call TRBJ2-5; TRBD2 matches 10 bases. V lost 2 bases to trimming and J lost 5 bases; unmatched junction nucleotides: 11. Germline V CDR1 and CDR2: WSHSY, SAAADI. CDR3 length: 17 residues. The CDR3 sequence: CASSETTSGQIWETQYF. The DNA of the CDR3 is TGCGCCAGCAGTGAGACGACTAGCGGGCAAATATGGGAGACCCAGTACTTC.

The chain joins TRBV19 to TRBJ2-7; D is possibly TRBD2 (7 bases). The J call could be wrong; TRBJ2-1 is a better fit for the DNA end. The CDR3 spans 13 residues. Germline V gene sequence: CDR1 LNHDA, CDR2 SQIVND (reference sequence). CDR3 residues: CASTPRGANEQFF. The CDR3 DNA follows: TGTGCCAGTACCCCACGGGGGGCCAATGAGCAGTTCTTC.